This T cell receptor (beta chain) appears in the sequencing data of a study of regulatory T cells in long-lasting Graves disease. This clonotype was seen only a few times. Regarding time point: persistent/refractory GD, antithyroid drugs over 5 years with positive TRAb. RNA isolated from PBMCs was used to make the TCR library. Investigators report Graves' disease was diagnosed under American Thyroid Association guidelines. CDR3 length: 16 amino acids. Germline CDR1 and CDR2: SGHVS and FQNEAQ. The V end was cut by 7 bases, the J end by 0 bases, with 16 bases between. Arm-PCR of CDR3 regions with iRepertoire HTBI primers generated TCR beta libraries. From the multiplex PCR reads, TCRdb called clonotypes with MiXCR, one entry per CDR3 protein. Counted here are about 460,000 distinct CDR3 sequences, roughly 23% occurring once; the ten biggest clones make up less than 15%.

The TCR originated in a female donor with Graves disease. The sequencing used peripheral blood mononuclear cells (PBMCs), collected when the disease was refractory, from a patient treated with antithyroid drugs. The chain carries TRBV7-8 and TRBJ1-5, with a tentative D call TRBD1 (6 bases). CDR3 bases: TGTGCCAGCACCCTAGGGGGGATTTATAGCAATCAGCCCCAGCATTTT. Its protein is CASTLGGIYSNQPQHF.